This TCR beta chain was recovered during a study of early T cells in non-severe SARS-CoV-2 infection (dated by TCRdb to about 2021). Background on the whole study: Because TCR sequencing was done on bulk RNA from unsorted whole blood, the alpha and beta chains could not be paired. Overall study outcomes, separate from this receptor: VDJdb matching was skewed toward anti-spike CD8 responses and likely underestimated virus-specific expansions by missing private and CD4 specificities.

CDR1 and CDR2 are drawn from the germline V gene: MNHEY, SVGAGI. Measured from the cysteine to the phenylalanine, the CDR3 is 13 residues long. Only the CDR3 DNA stays, 39 bases, in frame from base 1. V has 6 bases trimmed and J has 6 bases trimmed; junction bases matching no gene number 7. Receptor amplification or capture employed 5' RACE. The data were produced on a NextSeq 500. Unique molecular identifiers were attached to individual cDNA molecules in the TCR library protocol so that sequencing error and PCR bias could be corrected. Sequencing covered both TCR alpha and beta chains, and within each sample the abundances of alpha and beta sequences were tightly co-correlated. From the authors' description of their analysis: Decombinator V4 was used to perform V gene, J gene and CDR3 annotation of TCR sequences. TCRs were defined as expanded if a significant change between any two time points was detected under a Poisson model with p below 0.0001. Abundances of TCRs were expressed as counts per million after normalisation to the total number of TCRs sequenced in each sample. MAIT TCRs were defined by TRAV1-2 paired with TRAJ12, TRAJ20 or TRAJ33, and iNKT TCRs by TRAV10 paired with TRAJ18. A search of VDJdb, accessed on 1 November 2021, was run for TCRs annotated to CMV, EBV and SARS-CoV-2, with TCRs annotated for multiple antigens excluded. TCRdb cleaned the public reads at Q25 with fastp, built clones with MiXCR and kept in-frame beta chains. Records with the same CDR3 protein are collapsed into one entry carrying the most frequent genes and DNA. These V and J calls originate from TCRdb's pipeline instead of the authors' own analysis. For this sample the table gives about 29,000 distinct CDR3 sequences, of which more than 4% were detected only once. Around 6% of the sample is taken by the ten largest.

This clonotype was observed many times. Its binding antigen is unknown. Base qualities are not provided; no much larger clone lies one nucleotide away. This was a case-control study nested in a cohort of healthcare workers in London, UK, who had nasopharyngeal swab PCR tests and blood samples taken every week. Between 23 and 31 March 2020, the week of the UK lockdown, healthcare workers were enrolled and then followed up weekly for as long as 16 weeks. Sequencing used whole blood. This chain is built from TRBV6-5 and TRBJ1-2; 7 central nucleotides agree with TRBD1. The origin of this receptor is an adult who was a healthcare worker with PCR-confirmed SARS-CoV-2 infection or an uninfected control (not recorded which). Here the CDR3 is given as CASRRGTVDGYTF. The DNA is TGTGCCAGCAGGCGGGGGACAGTCGATGGCTACACCTTC.